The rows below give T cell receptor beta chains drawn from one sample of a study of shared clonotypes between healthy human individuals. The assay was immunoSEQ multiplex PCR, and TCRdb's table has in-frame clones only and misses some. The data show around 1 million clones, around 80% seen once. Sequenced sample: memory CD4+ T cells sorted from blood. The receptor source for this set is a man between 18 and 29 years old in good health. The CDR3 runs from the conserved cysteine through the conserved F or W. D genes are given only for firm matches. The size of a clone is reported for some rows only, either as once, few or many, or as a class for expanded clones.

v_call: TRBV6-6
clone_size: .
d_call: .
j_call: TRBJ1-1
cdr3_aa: CASTREEMNTEAFF
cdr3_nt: TGTGCCAGCACCAGGGAGGAGATGAACACTGAAGCTTTCTTT

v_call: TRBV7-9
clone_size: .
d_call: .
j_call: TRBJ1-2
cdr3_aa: CASSLPGRNYGYTF
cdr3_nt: TGTGCCAGCAGCTTACCCGGACGGAACTATGGCTACACCTTC

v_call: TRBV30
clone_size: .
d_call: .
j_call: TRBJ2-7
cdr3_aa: CAWTSDYEQYF
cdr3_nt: TGTGCCTGGACTAGCGACTACGAGCAGTACTTC

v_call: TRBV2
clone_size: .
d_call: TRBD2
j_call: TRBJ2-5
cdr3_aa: CASSVTVAGGREETRYF
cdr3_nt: TGTGCCAGCAGTGTAACCGTAGCGGGGGGCCGAGAAGAGACCCGGTACTTC

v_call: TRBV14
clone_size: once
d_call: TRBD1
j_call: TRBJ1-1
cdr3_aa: CASSPQGARTEAFF
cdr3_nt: TGTGCCAGCAGCCCACAGGGGGCGAGGACTGAAGCTTTCTTT

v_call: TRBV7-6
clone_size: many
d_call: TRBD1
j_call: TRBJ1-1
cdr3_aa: CASSLRQGNTEAFF
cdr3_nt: TGTGCCAGCAGCCTCCGACAGGGGAACACTGAAGCTTTCTTT

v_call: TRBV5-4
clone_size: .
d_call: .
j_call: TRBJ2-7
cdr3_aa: CASSLAGGQASYEQYF
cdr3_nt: TGTGCCAGCAGCTTGGCGGGGGGACAGGCGTCCTACGAGCAGTACTTC

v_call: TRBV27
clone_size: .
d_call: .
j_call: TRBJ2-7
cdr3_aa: CASSFWGAYEQYF
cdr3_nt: TGTGCCAGCAGCTTCTGGGGCGCCTACGAGCAGTACTTC

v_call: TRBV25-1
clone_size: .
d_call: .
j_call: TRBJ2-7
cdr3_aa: CASSPPGQGATKQYF
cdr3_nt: TGTGCCAGCAGCCCGCCGGGGCAGGGAGCTACCAAGCAGTACTTC

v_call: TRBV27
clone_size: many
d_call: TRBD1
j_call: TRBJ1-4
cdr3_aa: CASSFPQGWCEKLFF
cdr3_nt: TGTGCCAGCAGTTTCCCACAGGGGTGGTGTGAAAAACTGTTTTTT

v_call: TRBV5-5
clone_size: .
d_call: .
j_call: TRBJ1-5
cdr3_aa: CASSLDRVPQPQHF
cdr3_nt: TGTGCCAGCAGCTTGGACAGGGTCCCTCAGCCCCAGCATTTT

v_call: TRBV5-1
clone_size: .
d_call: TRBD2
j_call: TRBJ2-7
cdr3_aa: CASSLAGGLAGGGNEQYF
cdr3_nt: TGCGCCAGCAGCTTGGCCGGAGGACTAGCGGGAGGCGGCAACGAGCAGTACTTC

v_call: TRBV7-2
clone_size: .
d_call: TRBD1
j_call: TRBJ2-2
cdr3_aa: CASSLGPGTGAGELFF
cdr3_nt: TGTGCCAGCAGCTTAGGCCCCGGGACAGGGGCCGGGGAGCTGTTTTTT

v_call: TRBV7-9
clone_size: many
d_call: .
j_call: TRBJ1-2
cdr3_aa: CASSLAGFNYGYTF
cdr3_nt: TGTGCCAGCAGCTTAGCAGGGTTTAACTATGGCTACACCTTC

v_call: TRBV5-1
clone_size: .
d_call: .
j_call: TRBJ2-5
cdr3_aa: CASSLGQKETQYF
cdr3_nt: TGCGCCAGCAGCTTAGGGCAGAAAGAGACCCAGTACTTC

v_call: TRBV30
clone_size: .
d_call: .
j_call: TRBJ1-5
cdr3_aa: CAWSVGQGLNQPQHF
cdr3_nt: TGTGCCTGGAGTGTTGGGCAGGGGCTCAATCAGCCCCAGCATTTT

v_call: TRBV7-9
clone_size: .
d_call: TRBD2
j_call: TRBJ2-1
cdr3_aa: CASSLVSHRLAGGRNEQFF
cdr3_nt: TGTGCCAGCAGCTTAGTTTCCCATCGACTAGCGGGGGGTAGGAATGAGCAGTTCTTC

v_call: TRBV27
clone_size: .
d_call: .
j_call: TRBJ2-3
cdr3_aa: CASRYGGGDTQYF
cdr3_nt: TGTGCCAGCAGGTACGGAGGAGGGGATACGCAGTATTTT

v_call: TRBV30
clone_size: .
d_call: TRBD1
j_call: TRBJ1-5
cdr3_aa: CAWREQGARQPQHF
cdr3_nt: TGTGCCTGGAGGGAACAGGGGGCGCGTCAGCCCCAGCATTTT

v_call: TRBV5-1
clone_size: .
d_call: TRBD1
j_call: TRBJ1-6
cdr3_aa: CASSLDNIGQGSNSPLHF
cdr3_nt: TGCGCCAGCAGCTTGGATAACATTGGACAGGGATCAAATTCACCCCTCCACTTT

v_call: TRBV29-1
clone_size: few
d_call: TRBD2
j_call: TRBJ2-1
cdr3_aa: CSVERGSGIISSYNEQFF
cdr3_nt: TGCAGCGTTGAAAGAGGTAGCGGGATTATTAGCTCCTACAATGAGCAGTTCTTC

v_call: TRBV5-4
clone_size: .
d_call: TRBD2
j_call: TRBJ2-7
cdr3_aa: CASSSAASGRAYEQYF
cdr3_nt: TGTGCCAGCAGCTCTGCCGCTAGCGGGAGGGCCTACGAGCAGTACTTC

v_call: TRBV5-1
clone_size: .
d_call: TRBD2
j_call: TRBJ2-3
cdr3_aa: CASSQAGTSSLRTDTQYF
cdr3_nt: TGCGCCAGCAGCCAGGCGGGGACTAGCAGTTTAAGGACAGATACGCAGTATTTT

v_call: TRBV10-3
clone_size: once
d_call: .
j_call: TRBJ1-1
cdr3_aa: CAISDQNTEAFF
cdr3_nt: TGTGCCATCAGTGACCAGAACACTGAAGCTTTCTTT

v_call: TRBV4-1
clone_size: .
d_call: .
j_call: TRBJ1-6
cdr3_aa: CASSQDLLVYYNSPLHF
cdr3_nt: TGCGCCAGCAGCCAAGATTTACTAGTGTACTATAATTCACCCCTCCACTTT

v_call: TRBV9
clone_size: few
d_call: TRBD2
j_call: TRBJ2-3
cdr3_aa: CASSVLAGDFADTQYF
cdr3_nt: TGTGCCAGCAGCGTACTAGCGGGAGATTTTGCAGATACGCAGTATTTT

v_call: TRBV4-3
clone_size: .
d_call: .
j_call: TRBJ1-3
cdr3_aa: CASSQDNQGTGNTIYF
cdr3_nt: TGCGCCAGCAGCCAAGATAATCAGGGTACTGGAAACACCATATATTTT

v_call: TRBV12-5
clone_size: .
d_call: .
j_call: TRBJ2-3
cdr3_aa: CASGLVLGVGPDTQYF
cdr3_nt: TGTGCTAGTGGTTTGGTTTTGGGGGTAGGGCCTGATACGCAGTATTTT

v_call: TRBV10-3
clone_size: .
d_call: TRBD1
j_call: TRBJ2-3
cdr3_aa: CAISPATGESPDTQYF
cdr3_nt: TGTGCCATCAGTCCCGCGACAGGGGAGAGCCCGGATACGCAGTATTTT

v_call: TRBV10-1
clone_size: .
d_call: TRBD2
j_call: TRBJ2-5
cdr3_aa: CASRSSGQETQYF
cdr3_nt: TGCGCCAGCAGGTCTAGCGGCCAAGAGACCCAGTACTTC

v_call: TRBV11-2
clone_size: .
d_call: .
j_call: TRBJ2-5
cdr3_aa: CASSPSEETQYF
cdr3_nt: TGTGCCAGCAGCCCCTCAGAAGAGACCCAGTACTTC

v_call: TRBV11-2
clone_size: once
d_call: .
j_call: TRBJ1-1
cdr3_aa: CASSLDWSGANTEAFF
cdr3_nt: TGTGCCAGCAGCTTAGATTGGTCAGGAGCGAACACTGAAGCTTTCTTT

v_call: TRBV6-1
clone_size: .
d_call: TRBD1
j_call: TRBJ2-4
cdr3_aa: CASITGQEKNIQYF
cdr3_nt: TGTGCCAGCATCACGGGACAGGAAAAAAACATTCAGTACTTC

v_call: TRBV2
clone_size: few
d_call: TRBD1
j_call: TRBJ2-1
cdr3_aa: CATRKGQGAQNEQFF
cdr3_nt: TGTGCCACCAGAAAGGGACAGGGGGCGCAAAATGAGCAGTTCTTC

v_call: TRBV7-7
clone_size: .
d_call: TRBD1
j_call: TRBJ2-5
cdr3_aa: CASSRGQGGETQYF
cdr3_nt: TGTGCTAGCAGTAGGGGACAGGGCGGTGAGACCCAGTACTTC

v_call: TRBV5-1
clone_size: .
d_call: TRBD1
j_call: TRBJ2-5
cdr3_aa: CASSLQGASEETQYF
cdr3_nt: TGCGCCAGCAGCCTTCAGGGGGCTTCAGAAGAGACCCAGTACTTC

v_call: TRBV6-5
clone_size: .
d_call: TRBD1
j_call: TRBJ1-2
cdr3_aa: CASSYSTGGGVSGYTF
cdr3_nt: TGTGCCAGCAGTTACTCAACAGGGGGCGGGGTCTCTGGCTACACCTTC

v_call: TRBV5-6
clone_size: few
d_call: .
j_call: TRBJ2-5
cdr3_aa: CASSRDSEGETQYF
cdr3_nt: TGTGCCAGCAGCCGGGACTCTGAGGGAGAGACCCAGTACTTC

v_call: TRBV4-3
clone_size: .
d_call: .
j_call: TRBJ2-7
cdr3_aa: CASSQEFGLPRYEQYF
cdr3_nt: TGCGCCAGCAGCCAAGAGTTCGGACTCCCCCGCTACGAGCAGTACTTC